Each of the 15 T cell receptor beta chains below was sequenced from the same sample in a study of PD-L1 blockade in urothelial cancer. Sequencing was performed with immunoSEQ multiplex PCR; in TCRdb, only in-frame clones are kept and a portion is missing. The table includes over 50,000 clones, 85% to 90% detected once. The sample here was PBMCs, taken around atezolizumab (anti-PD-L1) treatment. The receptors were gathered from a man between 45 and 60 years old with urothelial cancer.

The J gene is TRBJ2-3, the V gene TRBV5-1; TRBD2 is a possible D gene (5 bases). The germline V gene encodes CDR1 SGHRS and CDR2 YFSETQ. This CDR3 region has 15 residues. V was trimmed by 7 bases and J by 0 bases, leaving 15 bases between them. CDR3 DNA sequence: TGCGCCAGCCGGGCCGGACTCCATAGCACAGATACGCAGTATTTT. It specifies CASRAGLHSTDTQYF.

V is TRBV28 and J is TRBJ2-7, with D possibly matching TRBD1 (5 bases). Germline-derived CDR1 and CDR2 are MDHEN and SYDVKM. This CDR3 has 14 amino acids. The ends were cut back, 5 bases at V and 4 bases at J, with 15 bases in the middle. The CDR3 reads CASSPPGFLYEQYF. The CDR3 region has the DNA TGTGCCAGCAGTCCCCCAGGGTTTCTATACGAGCAGTACTTC.

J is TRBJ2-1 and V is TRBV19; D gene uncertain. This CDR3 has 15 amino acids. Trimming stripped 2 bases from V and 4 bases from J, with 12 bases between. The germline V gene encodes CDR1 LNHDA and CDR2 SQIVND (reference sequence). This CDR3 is CASSITAQAYNEQFF. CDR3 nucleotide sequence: TGTGCCAGTAGTATAACCGCCCAGGCTTACAATGAGCAGTTCTTC.

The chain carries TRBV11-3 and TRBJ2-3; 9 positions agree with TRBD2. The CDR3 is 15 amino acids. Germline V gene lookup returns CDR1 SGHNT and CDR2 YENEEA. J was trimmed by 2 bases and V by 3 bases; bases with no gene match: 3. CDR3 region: CASSLPGLATDTQYF. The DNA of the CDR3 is TGTGCCAGCAGCTTGCCGGGACTAGCCACAGATACGCAGTATTTT.

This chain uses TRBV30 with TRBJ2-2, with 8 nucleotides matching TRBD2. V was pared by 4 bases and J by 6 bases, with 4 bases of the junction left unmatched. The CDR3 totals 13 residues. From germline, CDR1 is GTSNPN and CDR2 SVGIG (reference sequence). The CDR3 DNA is TGTGCCTGGAAGGCGGGAGGAGCCGGGGAGCTGTTTTTT. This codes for CAWKAGGAGELFF. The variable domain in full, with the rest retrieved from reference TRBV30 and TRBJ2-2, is SQTIHQWPATLVQPVGSPLSLECTVEGTSNPNLYWYRQAAGRGLQLLFYSVGIGQISSEVPQNLSASRPQDRQFILSSKKLLLSDSGFYLCAWKAGGAGELFFGEGSRLTVL.

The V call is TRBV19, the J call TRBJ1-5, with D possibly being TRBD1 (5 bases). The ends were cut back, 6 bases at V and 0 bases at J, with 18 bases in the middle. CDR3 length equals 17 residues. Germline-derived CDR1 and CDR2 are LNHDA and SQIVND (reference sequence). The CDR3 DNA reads TGTGCCAGTAGCCTGGGGTCGGGGGACCTTAGCAATCAGCCCCAGCATTTT. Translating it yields CASSLGSGDLSNQPQHF. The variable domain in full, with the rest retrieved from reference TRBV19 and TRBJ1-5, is DGGITQSPKYLFRKEGQNVTLSCEQNLNHDAMYWYRQDPGQGLRLIYYSQIVNDFQKGDIAEGYSVSREKKESFPLTVTSAQKNPTAFYLCASSLGSGDLSNQPQHFGDGTRLSIL.

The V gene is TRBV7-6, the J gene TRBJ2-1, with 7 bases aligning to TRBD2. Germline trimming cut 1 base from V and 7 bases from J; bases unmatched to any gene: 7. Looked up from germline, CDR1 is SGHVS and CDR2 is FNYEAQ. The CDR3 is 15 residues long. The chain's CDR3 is CASSLGAGVNNEQFF. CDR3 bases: TGTGCCAGCAGCTTAGGGGCGGGAGTCAATAATGAGCAGTTCTTC.

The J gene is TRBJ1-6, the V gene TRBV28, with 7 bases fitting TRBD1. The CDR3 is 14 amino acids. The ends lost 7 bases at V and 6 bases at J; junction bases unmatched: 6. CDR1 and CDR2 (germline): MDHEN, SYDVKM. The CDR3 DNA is TGTGCCAGCAAGGGGGCAGCGGTTAATTCACCCCTCCACTTT. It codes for CASKGAAVNSPLHF.

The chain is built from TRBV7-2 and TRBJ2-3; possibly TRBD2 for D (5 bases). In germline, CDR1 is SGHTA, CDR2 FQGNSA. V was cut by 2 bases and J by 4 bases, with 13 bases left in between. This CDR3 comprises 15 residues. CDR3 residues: CASSLSGNGADTQYF. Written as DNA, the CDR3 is TGTGCCAGCAGCTTAAGCGGAAATGGGGCAGATACGCAGTATTTT. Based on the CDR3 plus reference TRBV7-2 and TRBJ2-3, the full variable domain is GAGVSQSPSNKVTEKGKDVELRCDPISGHTALYWYRQSLGQGLEFLIYFQGNSAPDKSGLPSDRFSAERTGGSVSTLTIQRTQQEDSAVYLCASSLSGNGADTQYFGPGTRLTVL.

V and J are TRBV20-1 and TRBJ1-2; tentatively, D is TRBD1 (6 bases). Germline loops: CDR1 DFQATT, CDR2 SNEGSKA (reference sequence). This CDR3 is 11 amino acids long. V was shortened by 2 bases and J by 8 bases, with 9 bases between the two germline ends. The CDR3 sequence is CSARRDKGYTF. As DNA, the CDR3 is TGCAGTGCTAGACGGGACAAGGGCTACACCTTC.

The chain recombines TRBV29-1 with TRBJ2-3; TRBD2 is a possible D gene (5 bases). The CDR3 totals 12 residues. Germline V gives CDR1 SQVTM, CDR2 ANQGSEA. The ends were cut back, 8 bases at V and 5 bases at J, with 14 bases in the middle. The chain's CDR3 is CSTRTGRDTQYF. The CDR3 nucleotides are TGCAGCACACGAACGGGAAGAGATACGCAGTATTTT.

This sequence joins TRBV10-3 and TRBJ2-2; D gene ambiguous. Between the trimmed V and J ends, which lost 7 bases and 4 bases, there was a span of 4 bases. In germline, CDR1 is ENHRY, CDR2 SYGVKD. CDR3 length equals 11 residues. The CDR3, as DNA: TGTGCCATCATGGCCACCGGGGAGCTGTTTTTT. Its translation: CAIMATGELFF.

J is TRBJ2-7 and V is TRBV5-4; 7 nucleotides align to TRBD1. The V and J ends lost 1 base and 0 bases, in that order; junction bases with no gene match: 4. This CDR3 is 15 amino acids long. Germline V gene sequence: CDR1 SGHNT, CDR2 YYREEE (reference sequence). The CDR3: CASSLPGQSSYEQYF. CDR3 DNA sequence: TGTGCCAGCAGCTTGCCGGGACAGTCCTCCTACGAGCAGTACTTC.

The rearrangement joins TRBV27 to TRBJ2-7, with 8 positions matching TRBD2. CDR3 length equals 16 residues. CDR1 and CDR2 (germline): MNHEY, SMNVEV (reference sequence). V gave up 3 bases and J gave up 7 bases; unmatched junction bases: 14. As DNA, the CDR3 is TGTGCCAGCAGTTTGGACGGGAGGCCGGGAGGGGGGGAGCAGTACTTC. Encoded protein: CASSLDGRPGGGEQYF.

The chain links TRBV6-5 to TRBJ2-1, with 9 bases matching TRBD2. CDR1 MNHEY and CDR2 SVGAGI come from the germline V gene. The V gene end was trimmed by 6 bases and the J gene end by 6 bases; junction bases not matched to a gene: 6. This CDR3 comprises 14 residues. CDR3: CASRGLALGNEQFF. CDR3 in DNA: TGTGCCAGCAGGGGACTAGCATTAGGCAATGAGCAGTTCTTC.